This T cell receptor (beta chain) was captured in a study of blood T cell repertoires in COVID-19. Overall study: Nucleic acid was either cDNA or gDNA, and it came from T cells, B-cell-depleted T cells, or PBMCs.

Patients at the Seattle site were enrolled during active infection and followed longitudinally. From germline, CDR1 is MNHNS and CDR2 SASEGT. This CDR3 has 15 amino acids. Trimming pared 2 bases from V and 8 bases from J, leaving 18 bases between. Authors' processing steps: Amplification from reference gene primers served as the basis for estimated nucleated cell counts. Data came from immunoSEQ multiplex PCR; TCRdb stores just in-frame clones and leaves some out. The V and J calls and the clone size are those of that table, but D and trimming were determined from the DNA. The profile shows roughly 250,000 clones, 80% to 90% of them singletons.

The chain has TRBV6-1 and TRBJ1-2, with D hard to call. This TCR was sampled from a woman aged 25 to 39 with COVID-19, enrolled during active disease. The sequenced material came from peripheral blood. The CDR3 loop is CASSELWKREWGYTF. The CDR3 DNA reads TGTGCCAGCAGTGAACTTTGGAAAAGGGAGTGGGGCTACACCTTC.